The 28 T cell receptor beta chains reported below all come from one sample, sequenced in a study of neurological immune-mediated disorders. Each CDR3 protein is one row after TCRdb ran MiXCR on the 5' RACE reads. The sample has fewer than 20,000 distinct CDR3 sequences, 27% seen once. Sequencing input: PBMCs. Receptors originate from a middle-aged man with HTLV-1-associated myelopathy (HAM/TSP).

CDR3 sequence (DNA): TGCGCCAGCAGCCTCCGGGACAGGGGCTACGAGCAGTACTTC. Amino acid sequence: CASSLRDRGYEQYF. The chain recombines TRBV5-1 with TRBJ2-7, with TRBD1 matching over 10 bases. The V gene end was trimmed by 4 bases and the J gene end by 3 bases; junction bases not matched to a gene: 4. The CDR3 loop spans 14 amino acids. Germline lookup yields CDR1 SGHRS and CDR2 YFSETQ.

The chain combines TRBV3-1 with TRBJ2-3; 9 positions agree with TRBD2. This CDR3 spans 16 amino acids. J was trimmed by 0 bases and V by 5 bases; bases with no gene match: 6. Germline loops: CDR1 LGHDT, CDR2 YNNKEL (reference sequence). CDR3 residues: CASSYPAGGSTDTQYF. The CDR3 DNA is TGTGCCAGCAGCTACCCAGCGGGGGGCAGCACAGATACGCAGTATTTT.

This clonotype was seen a few times. The DNA for the CDR3 is TGTGCCACCAGCAGAGAGACAGCCTCGTGGAACACCGGGGAGCTGTTTTTT. Protein product: CATSRETASWNTGELFF. The V and J genes are TRBV15 and TRBJ2-2, with D perhaps matching TRBD1 (5 bases). Germline-derived CDR1 and CDR2 are LNHNV and YYDKDF (reference sequence). This CDR3 has 17 amino acids. Trimming took 0 bases from V and 1 from J, leaving 12 bases between them. Based on the CDR3 plus reference TRBV15 and TRBJ2-2, the full variable domain is DAMVIQNPRYQVTQFGKPVTLSCSQTLNHNVMYWYQQKSSQAPKLLFHYYDKDFNNEADTPDNFQSRRPNTSFCFLDIRSPGLGDTAMYLCATSRETASWNTGELFFGEGSRLTVL.

This clonotype was seen more than once but under ten times. For the CDR3, the DNA is TGTGCCAGCAGCCTCCCCGACAGGGGCAGGGCTTTCTTT. Its protein product is CASSLPDRGRAFF. The J gene is TRBJ1-1, the V gene TRBV7-9; 8 bases match TRBD1. The CDR3 totals 13 residues. From germline, CDR1 is SEHNR and CDR2 FQNEAQ (reference sequence). Trimming removed 5 bases from V and 11 bases from J; junction bases left unmatched: 10.

This clonotype came up many times. The rearrangement uses TRBV7-3 and TRBJ1-4; no firm D call. The germline V gene encodes CDR1 SGHTA and CDR2 FQGTGA. V lost 5 bases and J lost 3, with 7 bases in between. CDR3 size: 13 residues. The CDR3 sequence is CASSPEANEKLFF. In DNA form, the CDR3 reads TGTGCCAGCAGCCCCGAGGCTAATGAAAAACTGTTTTTT.

The rearrangement joins TRBV18 to TRBJ2-3; no clear D gene. The V end lost 4 bases, the J end lost 4 bases, and 12 bases lay between the germline ends. CDR1 and CDR2 (germline): KGHSH, LQKENI. The CDR3 covers 14 residues. CDR3 sequence: CASSQDFAADTQYF. As DNA, the CDR3 is TGTGCCAGCTCACAAGACTTCGCGGCAGATACGCAGTATTTT.

The rearrangement uses TRBV24-1 and TRBJ2-2; D not resolved. Germline lookup yields CDR1 KGHDR and CDR2 SFDVKD. V gave up 7 bases and J gave up 2 bases, with 1 base separating them. The CDR3 loop spans 11 amino acids. The CDR3: CATRNTGELFF. DNA of the CDR3: TGTGCCACCAGAAACACCGGGGAGCTGTTTTTT.

In its sample, this clonotype was seen a few times. The chain couples TRBV20-1 to TRBJ2-3; D is perhaps TRBD2 (6 bases). The CDR3 is 13 residues long. The germline CDR1 and CDR2 sequences are DFQATT and SNEGSKA (reference sequence). Trimming cost V 7 bases and J 3 bases, with 14 bases left between them. CDR3 sequence reads: CSGVGGITDTQYF. The CDR3 nucleotides are TGCAGTGGTGTCGGGGGAATAACAGATACGCAGTATTTT.

The rearrangement uses TRBV12-3 or TRBV12-4 and TRBJ2-7, with D perhaps TRBD1 or TRBD2 (5 bases each). V lost 5 bases to trimming and J lost 4 bases, with 18 bases between them. The CDR3 loop spans 15 amino acids. CDR3 sequence (DNA): TGTGCCAGCAGTCCGGATCCCGGGACGGAATACGAGCAGTACTTC. Protein product: CASSPDPGTEYEQYF.

There are a few counts of this clonotype. The V gene is TRBV20-1, the J gene TRBJ2-5, with unresolved D. Trimming stripped 0 bases from V and 2 bases from J, with 10 bases between. Germline V CDR1 and CDR2: DFQATT, SNEGSKA (reference sequence). The CDR3 totals 14 residues. CDR3 nucleotide sequence: TGCAGTGCTAGAGATTTGTGGCAACAAGAGACCCAGTACTTC. Protein product: CSARDLWQQETQYF.

This chain connects TRBV4-3 to TRBJ2-3; TRBD2 aligns across 11 bases. Germline V gives CDR1 LGHNA, CDR2 YSLEER. The junction had 11 bases not matched to a gene; V was cut back by 4 bases and J by 5 bases. The CDR3 extends over 17 amino acids. The DNA of the CDR3 is TGCGCCAGCAGCCCGATGTTAGCGGGGGGGCGTGGAGATACGCAGTATTTT. This encodes CASSPMLAGGRGDTQYF.

The rearrangement uses TRBV9 and TRBJ2-7; tentatively, D is TRBD1 (5 bases). The CDR3 covers 13 residues. Trimming took off 4 bases at V and 3 bases at J, with 11 bases between the two ends. Germline V lookup: CDR1 SGDLS, CDR2 YYNGEE. The CDR3 region has the DNA TGTGCCAGCAGCCCTACTGACAGCTACGAGCAGTACTTC. Its translation is CASSPTDSYEQYF. The full variable domain, its missing parts supplied by reference TRBV9 and TRBJ2-7, is DSGVTQTPKHLITATGQRVTLRCSPRSGDLSVYWYQQSLDQGLQFLIQYYNGEERAKGNILERFSAQQFPDLHSELNLSSLELGDSALYFCASSPTDSYEQYFGPGTRLTVT.

This clonotype has just a few counts. The chain joins TRBV20-1 to TRBJ1-4; 7 bases fit TRBD1. V was clipped by 6 bases and J by 4 bases; unmatched bases: 8. Germline loops: CDR1 DFQATT, CDR2 SNEGSKA (reference sequence). This CDR3 has 14 residues. CDR3 DNA: TGCAGTGCCCCGGGACAGCCGGTTAATGAAAAACTGTTTTTT. Protein product: CSAPGQPVNEKLFF.

This clonotype was detected only a few times. The chain is built from TRBV20-1 and TRBJ1-5; D remains ambiguous. Germline lookup yields CDR1 DFQATT and CDR2 SNEGSKA (reference sequence). Trimming cost V 3 bases and J 1 base, with 10 bases left between them. The CDR3 totals 14 residues. The CDR3 DNA is TGCAGTGCTAGCGTGGATGCGAGCAATCAGCCCCAGCATTTT. This translates into CSASVDASNQPQHF.

The chain is built from TRBV7-3 and TRBJ1-1; TRBD1 matches 8 bases. The junction had 3 bases not matched to a gene; V was cut back by 5 bases and J by 4 bases. Germline V CDR1 and CDR2: SGHTA, FQGTGA. CDR3 length: 13 amino acids. The CDR3 coding sequence is TGTGCCAGCAGCCCTACAGGGGGCACTGAAGCTTTCTTT. This codes for CASSPTGGTEAFF.

This clonotype came up many times. CDR3 sequence reads: CASSYSMRFEAFF. For the CDR3, the DNA is TGTGCCAGCAGTTACTCGATGCGGTTTGAAGCTTTCTTT. The rearrangement joins TRBV6-6 to TRBJ1-1; D call uncertain. The ends were cut back, 0 bases at V and 7 bases at J, with 9 bases in the middle. The germline V gene has CDR1 MNHNY and CDR2 SVGAGI (reference sequence). This CDR3 is 13 amino acids long.

Concerning this clonotype: This may stem from a read error, because a much larger clone lies one nucleotide away. The V and J genes are TRBV12-5 and TRBJ1-2, with 9 bases that match TRBD1. CDR1 is LGHNT, CDR2 FRNRAP, per germline. This CDR3 has 16 amino acids. After removal of 4 bases from V and 4 bases from J, the junction contained 10 bases not matched to a gene. The CDR3 region is CASGSTTGGASYGYTF. CDR3 DNA sequence: TGTGCTAGTGGTTCCACCACAGGGGGCGCGAGCTATGGCTACACCTTC.

This clonotype occurred a few times. This chain uses TRBV7-9 with TRBJ2-3; D may correspond to TRBD1 or TRBD2 (5 bases each). Germline V gene data show CDR1 as SEHNR and CDR2 as FQNEAQ (reference sequence). Trimming removed 5 bases at V and 4 bases at J, with 10 bases between. CDR3 length equals 13 residues. Here the CDR3 DNA reads TGTGCCAGCAGCCCGAGGGGTCCAGATACGCAGTATTTT. Amino acid sequence: CASSPRGPDTQYF.

V and J are TRBV4-3 and TRBJ2-7, with TRBD2 identical over 8 bases. This CDR3 spans 15 amino acids. V shed 2 bases, J shed 0 bases, and the junction held 3 bases outside the gene matches. Germline assignment: CDR1 LGHNA and CDR2 YSLEER. The CDR3 region is CASSQRLAGSYEQYF. In DNA, the CDR3 is TGCGCCAGCAGCCAACGCCTAGCGGGCTCCTACGAGCAGTACTTC.

The chain couples TRBV5-1 to TRBJ1-1; TRBD1 aligns across 10 bases. The trim removed 4 bases at V and 6 bases at J, leaving 9 bases unmatched. This CDR3 has 15 amino acids. Germline lookup yields CDR1 SGHRS and CDR2 YFSETQ. In DNA form, the CDR3 reads TGCGCCAGCAGCGAGGGACAGGGGCGCTGGGCTGAAGCTTTCTTT. Its translation is CASSEGQGRWAEAFF.

This clonotype rates as medium-sized. J is TRBJ1-1 and V is TRBV5-1; TRBD1 might be the D (6 bases). Germline lookup yields CDR1 SGHRS and CDR2 YFSETQ. V was cut by 4 bases and J by 0 bases, with 10 bases left in between. The CDR3 spans 14 residues. The CDR3: CASSPGQMNTEAFF. For the CDR3, the DNA is TGCGCCAGCAGCCCTGGACAGATGAACACTGAAGCTTTCTTT.

This chain connects TRBV4-2 to TRBJ2-7; TRBD1 matches 9 bases. From germline, CDR1 is LGHNA and CDR2 YNFKEQ. The CDR3 covers 15 residues. With 4 bases clipped from V and 1 base from J, the junction kept 5 bases outside the gene matches. CDR3 nucleotide sequence: TGTGCCAGCAGCCGAGGGACAGGGCAGTCCTACGAGCAGTACTTC. This encodes CASSRGTGQSYEQYF.

This chain links TRBV7-7 with TRBJ2-7; either TRBD1 or TRBD2 may fit D (6 bases each). Germline V gene data show CDR1 as SSHAT and CDR2 as FNYEAQ (reference sequence). The CDR3 is made up of 15 amino acids. The CDR3: CARGALRINSYEQYF. CDR3 coding DNA: TGTGCTAGGGGGGCCCTGCGGATAAACTCCTACGAGCAGTACTTC.

The V gene is TRBV20-1, the J gene TRBJ2-1; D possibly corresponds to TRBD2 (6 bases). Germline V gene data show CDR1 as DFQATT and CDR2 as SNEGSKA (reference sequence). The CDR3 loop spans 14 amino acids. The V and J ends lost 5 bases and 4 bases respectively, with 15 bases between them. The CDR3 is CSAGRDLSYNEQFF. The CDR3, as DNA: TGCAGTGCTGGCCGGGACTTATCTTACAATGAGCAGTTCTTC.

This sequence joins TRBV19 and TRBJ1-5, with unresolved D. There are 15 residues in the CDR3. Trimming removed 3 bases at V and 0 bases at J, with 9 bases between. CDR1 and CDR2 (germline): LNHDA, SQIVND (reference sequence). The CDR3 reads CASSMDRVSNQPQHF. The CDR3, as DNA: TGTGCCAGTAGTATGGACCGAGTTAGCAATCAGCCCCAGCATTTT. Combining the CDR3 with reference TRBV19 and TRBJ1-5 gives the whole variable domain DGGITQSPKYLFRKEGQNVTLSCEQNLNHDAMYWYRQDPGQGLRLIYYSQIVNDFQKGDIAEGYSVSREKKESFPLTVTSAQKNPTAFYLCASSMDRVSNQPQHFGDGTRLSIL.

This clonotype was recorded at least ten times. The gene calls are TRBV20-1 and TRBJ2-5, with D possibly matching TRBD2 (5 bases). The CDR3 spans 14 residues. Germline CDR1 and CDR2: DFQATT and SNEGSKA (reference sequence). V was pared by 6 bases and J by 5 bases, with 19 bases between. The CDR3 sequence: CSAPIFGERETQYF. CDR3 nucleotides: TGCAGTGCCCCGATTTTCGGGGAGAGGGAGACCCAGTACTTC.

This clonotype has at least ten counts. The V call is TRBV27, the J call TRBJ2-7; 7 positions match TRBD1. Germline V lookup: CDR1 MNHEY, CDR2 SMNVEV (reference sequence). The CDR3 runs to 16 residues. Trimming cost V 5 bases and J 5 bases; bases outside gene matches: 15. CDR3 amino acids: CASSPRVRGQGNEQYF. CDR3 DNA: TGTGCCAGCAGTCCCCGGGTGAGGGGGCAAGGGAACGAGCAGTACTTC.

The CDR3 spells CASSLPLAGKETQYF. The CDR3 bases are TGTGCCAGCAGCCTCCCCCTAGCGGGGAAAGAGACCCAGTACTTC. The chain employs TRBV5-6 and TRBJ2-5, with 9 bases that match TRBD2. With V trimmed by 4 bases and J by 3 bases, 7 bases remained unmatched. Germline V gene data show CDR1 as SGHDT and CDR2 as YYEEEE. This CDR3 contains 15 residues.